This TCR beta chain was retrieved from a study of T cell repertoires in cytomegalovirus infection. Comments on this clonotype: The target antigen is unknown.

Study-wide results and limits: Frequencies of public TCR beta families were cumulated, and this identified carriers of CMV plus the relevant HLA. Dominating the ex vivo response were HLA-C-restricted CMV-specific TCR beta clonotypes.

One entry per CDR3 protein results from TCRdb running MiXCR on the reads. Of about 890,000 distinct CDR3 sequences in the sample, more than 25% were seen once. The germline V gene has CDR1 MNHEY and CDR2 SMNVEV (reference sequence). Losses at the gene ends were 0 bases for V and 9 bases for J; bases not matched to a gene: 8. The CDR3 extends over 15 amino acids. The source is a human donor in good health (CMV status not recorded). Some clones in this sample may be carry-over from other donors' samples. The input for sequencing was cultured CD8+ T cells from PBMCs, taken from culture after CMV antigen stimulation. V gene TRBV27 combines with J gene TRBJ2-7; 10 bases map to TRBD1. The chain's CDR3 is CASSLSGTGASGQYF. The CDR3 nucleotides are TGTGCCAGCAGTTTATCCGGGACAGGGGCCTCCGGGCAGTACTTC.